The rows below give T cell receptor beta chains drawn from one sample of a study of blood T cells in healthy people across ages. TCRdb passed the 5' RACE reads through MiXCR, listing each CDR3 protein once. There are about 680,000 distinct CDR3 sequences in the sample; around half occur only once, and 30% to 40% lies in the top ten. Sequencing was carried out using blood. All receptors derive from an older woman in good health. Both conserved end residues are part of each CDR3. D genes are given only for firm matches. Clone size is stated in some rows and not others, as once, few, many or a class when expanded.

D: .
size: .
J: TRBJ1-2
length: 15
V: TRBV7-9
DNA: TGTGCCAGCAGAAACCCCGAACGGGAGGGCTATGGCTACACCTTC
CDR3: CASRNPEREGYGYTF

D: .
size: .
J: TRBJ2-5
length: 13
V: TRBV20-1
DNA: TGCAGTGCTAGTTACGGGAGAGTCGAGACCCAGTACTTC
CDR3: CSASYGRVETQYF

D: .
size: .
J: TRBJ1-1
length: 14
V: TRBV7-2
DNA: TGTGCCAGCAGCTTAGAGGTTAAGGGCACTGAAGCTTTCTTT
CDR3: CASSLEVKGTEAFF

D: TRBD1
size: .
J: TRBJ1-2
length: 14
V: TRBV29-1
DNA: TGCAGCGTTGAACCCGGACAGGGCGACTATGGCTACACCTTC
CDR3: CSVEPGQGDYGYTF

D: .
size: .
J: TRBJ2-5
length: 15
V: TRBV9
DNA: TGTGCCAGCAGCGTAGATTCTGGACAGCAAGAGACCCAGTACTTC
CDR3: CASSVDSGQQETQYF

D: TRBD2
size: .
J: TRBJ2-2
length: 14
V: TRBV10-3
DNA: TGTGCCATGGCGGGGACTATGGCCACCGGGGAGCTGTTTTTT
CDR3: CAMAGTMATGELFF

D: TRBD1
size: many
J: TRBJ2-7
length: 13
V: TRBV7-9
DNA: TGTGCCAGCAGCAGGACAGGTCTGTACGAGCAGTACTTC
CDR3: CASSRTGLYEQYF

D: .
size: .
J: TRBJ1-1
length: 13
V: TRBV9
DNA: TGTGCCAGCAGTGAAGACGGATACACTGAAGCTTTCTTT
CDR3: CASSEDGYTEAFF

D: TRBD1
size: .
J: TRBJ1-2
length: 14
V: TRBV12-3/TRBV12-4
DNA: TGTGCCAGCAGTTTCGACAGGGGGCATGGTGGCTACACCTTC
CDR3: CASSFDRGHGGYTF

D: .
size: few
J: TRBJ1-2
length: 15
V: TRBV6-1
DNA: TGTGCCAGCAGCCCCGGACAGAGAGGAAACTATGGCTACACCTTC
CDR3: CASSPGQRGNYGYTF

D: .
size: few
J: TRBJ2-5
length: 18
V: TRBV2
DNA: TGTGCCAGCAGTGGGGAGATTTTCGGCCCTGAGGAGTGGGAGACCCAGTACTTC
CDR3: CASSGEIFGPEEWETQYF

D: TRBD2
size: few
J: TRBJ2-7
length: 15
V: TRBV20-1
DNA: TGCAGTGCTAGAGATGGCCGGGAGGGTTCGCTCGAGCAGTACTTC
CDR3: CSARDGREGSLEQYF

D: .
size: .
J: TRBJ1-1
length: 13
V: TRBV20-1
DNA: TGCAGCGTCGACAAGGGGGGCGCCCCTGAAGCTTTCTTT
CDR3: CSVDKGGAPEAFF